The 21 T cell receptor beta chains below were found in one sample sequenced in a study of blood T cells in healthy people across ages (dated by TCRdb to the mid-2010s). Library preparation employed 5' RACE. The instrument was an Illumina HiSeq 2500. A second about 7 to 12 cycle PCR used a sample-barcoded 5' primer and a J-beta primer mix. TCRdb took the public reads, trimmed them with fastp at Q25, ran MiXCR for clone calling and kept in-frame beta chains. Rows with a matching CDR3 protein are joined into one entry that keeps the most common DNA and genes. The sample table records 650,000 to 800,000 distinct CDR3 sequences; under 55% of these occur just once. The ten top clones hold nearly 20% of the sample. The specimen was blood. These receptor sequences come from a man between 60 and 70 years old in good health.

In its sample, this clonotype was seen a few times. The chain joins TRBV2 to TRBJ1-5; D not resolved. The CDR3 runs to 14 residues. V was clipped by 4 bases and J by 0 bases, with 7 bases between them. Germline assignment: CDR1 SNHLY and CDR2 FYNNEI. The CDR3 sequence: CASSGWGSNQPQHF. The CDR3 nucleotides read TGTGCCAGCAGTGGGTGGGGTAGCAATCAGCCCCAGCATTTT.

The rearrangement joins TRBV6-2 or TRBV6-3 to TRBJ1-2, with D possibly matching TRBD1 (5 bases). Trimming left V 10 bases short and J 5 bases short, with 17 bases between. The CDR3 extends over 13 amino acids. The germline CDR1 and CDR2 sequences are MNHEY and SVGEGT. The CDR3 spells CAIADAGRYGYTF. The CDR3 nucleotides are TGTGCCATCGCGGACGCGGGGCGGTATGGCTACACCTTC.

In this sample, this clonotype turned up many times. This sequence joins TRBV29-1 and TRBJ2-6; D not certain. The germline V gene has CDR1 SQVTM and CDR2 ANQGSEA. CDR3 length equals 14 residues. Trimming pared 1 base from V and 4 bases from J, leaving 8 bases between. The chain's CDR3 is CSVEGQPGANVLTF. In nucleotides, the CDR3 is TGCAGCGTTGAAGGACAACCAGGGGCCAACGTCCTGACTTTC.

The rearrangement uses TRBV25-1 and TRBJ2-4; maybe TRBD2 (6 bases). CDR3 length: 15 amino acids. With 2 bases removed from V and 5 bases from J, the gap between germline ends came to 13 bases. Germline V gene lookup returns CDR1 MGHDK and CDR2 SYGVNS. The CDR3 DNA follows: TGTGCCAGCAGTGAAATGGGGACTTTAGAAAACATTCAGTACTTC. Translation: CASSEMGTLENIQYF.

The chain uses TRBV28 and TRBJ2-5; D not certain. Trimming removed 0 bases from V and 4 bases from J, with 3 bases in between. Germline CDR1 and CDR2: MDHEN and SYDVKM. The CDR3 runs to 12 residues. Here the CDR3 DNA reads TGTGCCAGCAGTTTATGGTCAGAGACCCAGTACTTC. It is translated as CASSLWSETQYF.

The table lists this clonotype with a few counts. The V and J genes are TRBV6-1 and TRBJ2-4; D assignment may be TRBD1 or TRBD2 (6 bases each). Germline V gene lookup returns CDR1 MNHNS and CDR2 SASEGT. The CDR3 spans 15 residues. CDR3: CPGGYRVIAKNIQYF. DNA of the CDR3: TGTCCTGGGGGGTACAGGGTGATCGCCAAAAACATTCAGTACTTC.

The V call is TRBV7-2, the J call TRBJ2-3, with 7 positions matching TRBD1. Germline V gene sequence: CDR1 SGHTA, CDR2 FQGNSA. Losses at the gene ends were 6 bases for V and 6 bases for J; bases not matched to a gene: 12. The CDR3 extends over 15 amino acids. In DNA form, the CDR3 reads TGTGCCAGCAGTACCGGGACAGCGGATTGGGATACGCAGTATTTT. Encoded protein: CASSTGTADWDTQYF.

This clonotype was observed a handful of times. The chain links TRBV7-2 to TRBJ1-1; D ambiguous. Germline-derived CDR1 and CDR2 are SGHTA and FQGNSA. The CDR3 is made up of 13 amino acids. V gave up 5 bases and J gave up 4 bases, with 11 bases separating them. Written as DNA, the CDR3 is TGTGCCAGCAGCCACCCGGTGGGCACTGAAGCTTTCTTT. This sequence encodes CASSHPVGTEAFF.

The chain employs TRBV20-1 and TRBJ1-5; D gene ambiguous. The CDR3 is 13 amino acids. The V gene lost 0 bases and the J gene lost 4 bases, with 7 bases spanning the gap. In germline, CDR1 is DFQATT, CDR2 SNEGSKA (reference sequence). The CDR3 region is CSARDAPNQPQHF. The CDR3 DNA sequence: TGCAGTGCTAGAGACGCCCCGAATCAGCCCCAGCATTTT.

This clonotype was seen only a few times. It may be a read error: a sequence one base away is much more abundant. The chain joins TRBV28 to TRBJ2-1; 10 positions agree with TRBD2. The V gene's germline CDR1 is MDHEN and CDR2 SYDVKM. This CDR3 has 14 residues. The J segment lost 4 bases and the V segment lost 7 bases, leaving 4 bases of the junction unmatched. The CDR3 DNA reads as TGTGCCAGCATCGTGACTAGCGGGTACAATGAGCAGTTCTTC. Translation gives CASIVTSGYNEQFF.

The CDR3 DNA reads as TGCGCCAGCAGCTTGGGAGGCCAGCGGGGGGGCAACGAGCAGTACTTC. Its translation is CASSLGGQRGGNEQYF. The rearrangement links TRBV5-1 to TRBJ2-4; 10 bases are shared with TRBD2. Gene TRBJ2-7 matches the end of the DNA better, so the J call may be wrong. The CDR3 spans 16 residues. Germline V gene data show CDR1 as SGHRS and CDR2 as YFSETQ.

This clonotype appeared a single time. The chain combines TRBV20-1 with TRBJ2-7; D is uncertain. V shed 3 bases and J shed 10 bases, with 10 bases lying between them. In germline, CDR1 is DFQATT, CDR2 SNEGSKA (reference sequence). The CDR3 runs 10 residues. As DNA, the CDR3 is TGCAGTGCTAGCATGAGAACCCAGTACTTC. This codes for CSASMRTQYF.

J is TRBJ2-5 and V is TRBV11-2; 8 bases are a match to TRBD1. J was trimmed by 3 bases and V by 2 bases; bases with no gene match: 8. Germline lookup yields CDR1 SGHAT and CDR2 FQNNGV. This CDR3 contains 16 residues. The CDR3 sequence is CASSLLDRGAKETQYF. The CDR3 DNA is TGTGCCAGCAGCTTACTAGACAGGGGCGCTAAAGAGACCCAGTACTTC.

The chain uses TRBV29-1 and TRBJ2-5; 7 bases agree with TRBD2. The CDR3 is 13 amino acids. J lost 7 bases, V lost 2 bases, and 7 bases had no gene match. Germline assignment: CDR1 SQVTM and CDR2 ANQGSEA. The CDR3 sequence is CSVEWGRVGTQYF. In DNA, the CDR3 is TGCAGCGTTGAATGGGGGAGGGTGGGGACCCAGTACTTC.

This chain connects TRBV7-2 to TRBJ1-5; the D gene is possibly TRBD1 (6 bases). Germline loops: CDR1 SGHTA, CDR2 FQGNSA. V lost 9 bases to trimming and J lost 3 bases, with 9 bases between them. CDR3 length equals 12 residues. CDR3 in DNA: TGTGCCAGTGGGGGCCCCAATCAGCCCCAGCATTTT. Translating it yields CASGGPNQPQHF.

This clonotype was seen more than once but under ten times. This chain joins TRBV9 and TRBJ2-7, with 7 bases matching TRBD1. In germline, CDR1 is SGDLS, CDR2 YYNGEE. The V and J ends lost 4 bases and 0 bases, in that order; junction bases with no gene match: 7. There are 15 residues in the CDR3. CDR3 nucleotide sequence: TGTGCCAGCAGCCCGACAGGGAAACTCTCCTACGAGCAGTACTTC. Amino acids: CASSPTGKLSYEQYF. The entire variable domain, with the rest obtained from reference TRBV9 and TRBJ2-7, is as follows: DSGVTQTPKHLITATGQRVTLRCSPRSGDLSVYWYQQSLDQGLQFLIQYYNGEERAKGNILERFSAQQFPDLHSELNLSSLELGDSALYFCASSPTGKLSYEQYFGPGTRLTVT.

This clonotype came up many times. This chain uses TRBV4-1 with TRBJ1-6, with D tentatively TRBD1 (5 bases). Trimming took off 0 bases at V and 10 bases at J, with 13 bases between the two ends. The CDR3 spans 15 residues. The germline V gene encodes CDR1 MGHRA and CDR2 YSYEKL. CDR3 loop: CASSQEGLLGSPLHF. CDR3 DNA: TGCGCCAGCAGCCAAGAGGGACTGCTAGGCTCACCCCTCCACTTT.

Only a few counts were recorded for this clonotype. This chain links TRBV2 with TRBJ2-5; D possibly corresponds to TRBD2 (5 bases). The CDR3 length is 13 residues. V shed 10 bases and J shed 5 bases, with 17 bases lying between them. Germline V lookup: CDR1 SNHLY, CDR2 FYNNEI. Here the CDR3 reads CATKVDYRETQYF. CDR3 nucleotide sequence: TGTGCCACCAAAGTCGACTACCGGGAGACCCAGTACTTC. The full variable domain, rest sourced from reference TRBV2 and TRBJ2-5, is EPEVTQTPSHQVTQMGQEVILRCVPISNHLYFYWYRQILGQKVEFLVSFYNNEISEKSEIFDDQFSVERPDGSNFTLKIRSTKLEDSAMYFCATKVDYRETQYFGPGTRLLVL.

The chain uses TRBV14 and TRBJ2-1, with 13 bases lining up with TRBD2. The germline CDR1 and CDR2 sequences are SGHDN and FVKESK. With 4 bases clipped from V and 0 bases from J, the junction kept 9 bases outside the gene matches. The CDR3 sequence is 19 residues long. CDR3 residues: CASSLRLAGGGSSYNEQFF. In nucleotides, the CDR3 is TGTGCCAGCAGCCTCCGACTAGCGGGGGGCGGGAGCTCCTACAATGAGCAGTTCTTC.

This clonotype was seen more than once but under ten times. The chain recombines TRBV5-6 with TRBJ1-2, with a possible D match to TRBD1 (5 bases). The CDR3 contains 12 residues. With 4 bases removed from V and 4 bases from J, the gap between germline ends came to 8 bases. The germline V gene encodes CDR1 SGHDT and CDR2 YYEEEE. The CDR3 DNA sequence: TGTGCCAGCAGCGACGGGGGCTATGGCTACACCTTC. As protein: CASSDGGYGYTF.

In its sample, this clonotype was seen many times. This sequence joins TRBV7-9 and TRBJ2-7; no definite D call. Trimming left V 6 bases short and J 4 bases short, with 16 bases between. The CDR3 totals 14 residues. Germline assignment: CDR1 SEHNR and CDR2 FQNEAQ (reference sequence). The CDR3 region is CASSSNGKPYEQYF. The CDR3 region has the DNA TGTGCCAGCAGTTCGAATGGTAAGCCGTACGAGCAGTACTTC.